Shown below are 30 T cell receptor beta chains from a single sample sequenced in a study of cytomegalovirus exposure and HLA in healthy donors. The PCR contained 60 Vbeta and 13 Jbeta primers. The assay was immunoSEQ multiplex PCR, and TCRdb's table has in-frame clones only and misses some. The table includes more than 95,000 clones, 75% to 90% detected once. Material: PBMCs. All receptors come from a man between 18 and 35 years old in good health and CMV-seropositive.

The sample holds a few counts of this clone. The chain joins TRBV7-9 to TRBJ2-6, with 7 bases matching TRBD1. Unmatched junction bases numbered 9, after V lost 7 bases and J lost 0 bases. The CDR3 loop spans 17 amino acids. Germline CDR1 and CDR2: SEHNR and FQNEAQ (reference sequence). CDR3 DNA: TGTGCCAGCACCTTCGACAGGGACGACTCTGGGGCCAACGTCCTGACTTTC. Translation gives CASTFDRDDSGANVLTF.

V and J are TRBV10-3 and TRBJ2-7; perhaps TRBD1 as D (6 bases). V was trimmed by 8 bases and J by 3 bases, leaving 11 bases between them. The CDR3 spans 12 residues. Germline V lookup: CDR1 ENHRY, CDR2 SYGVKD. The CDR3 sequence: CAIQTGSYEQYF. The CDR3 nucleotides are TGTGCCATCCAGACAGGTAGCTACGAGCAGTACTTC.

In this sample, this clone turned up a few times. CDR3 sequence reads: CASSGDRDNSPLHF. The CDR3 region has the DNA TGTGCCAGCAGTGGGGACAGGGATAATTCACCCCTCCACTTT. The rearrangement joins TRBV6-1 to TRBJ1-6, with 9 bases aligning to TRBD1. Looked up from germline, CDR1 is MNHNS and CDR2 is SASEGT. Trimming at V came to 4 bases and at J to 5 bases, leaving 0 bases not matched to a gene. The CDR3 is made up of 14 amino acids.

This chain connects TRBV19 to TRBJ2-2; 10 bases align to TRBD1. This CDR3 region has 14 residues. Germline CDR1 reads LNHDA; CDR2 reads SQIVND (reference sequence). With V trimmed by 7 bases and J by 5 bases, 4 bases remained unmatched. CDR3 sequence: CASIPGQGTGELFF. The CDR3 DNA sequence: TGTGCCAGTATCCCGGGACAGGGGACCGGGGAGCTGTTTTTT.

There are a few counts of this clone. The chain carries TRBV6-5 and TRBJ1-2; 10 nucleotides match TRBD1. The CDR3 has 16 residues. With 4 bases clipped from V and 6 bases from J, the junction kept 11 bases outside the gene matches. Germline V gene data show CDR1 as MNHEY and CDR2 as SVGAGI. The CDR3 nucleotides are TGTGCCAGCAGTTCCCTCAGGACAGGGGGTAGGAATGGCTACACCTTC. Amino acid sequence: CASSSLRTGGRNGYTF.

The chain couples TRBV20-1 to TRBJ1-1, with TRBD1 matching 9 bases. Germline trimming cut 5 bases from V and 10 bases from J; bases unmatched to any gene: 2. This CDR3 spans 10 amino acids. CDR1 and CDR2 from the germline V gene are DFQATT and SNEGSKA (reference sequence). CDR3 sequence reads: CSAWGQGAFF. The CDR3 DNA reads TGCAGTGCTTGGGGACAGGGAGCTTTCTTT.

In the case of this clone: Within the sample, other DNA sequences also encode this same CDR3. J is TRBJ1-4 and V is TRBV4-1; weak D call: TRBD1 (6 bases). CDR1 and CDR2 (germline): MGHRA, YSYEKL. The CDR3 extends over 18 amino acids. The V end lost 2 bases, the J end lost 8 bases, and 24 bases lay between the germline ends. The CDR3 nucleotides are TGCGCCAGCAGCCAAATAGGGACATTTCTGAGCGGTGGGGAAAAACTGTTTTTT. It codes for CASSQIGTFLSGGEKLFF.

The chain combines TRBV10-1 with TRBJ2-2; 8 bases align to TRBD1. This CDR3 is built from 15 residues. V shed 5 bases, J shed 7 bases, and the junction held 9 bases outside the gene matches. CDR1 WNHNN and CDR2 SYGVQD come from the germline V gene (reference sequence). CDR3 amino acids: CASSRTGGRIGELFF. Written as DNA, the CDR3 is TGCGCCAGCAGTCGAACAGGGGGTCGGATCGGGGAGCTGTTTTTT.

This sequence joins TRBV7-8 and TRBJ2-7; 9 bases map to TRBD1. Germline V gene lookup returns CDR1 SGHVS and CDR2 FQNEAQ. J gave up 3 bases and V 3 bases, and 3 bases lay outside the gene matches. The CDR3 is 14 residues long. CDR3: CASSFGQGNYEQYF. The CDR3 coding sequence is TGTGCCAGCAGCTTTGGACAGGGGAACTACGAGCAGTACTTC.

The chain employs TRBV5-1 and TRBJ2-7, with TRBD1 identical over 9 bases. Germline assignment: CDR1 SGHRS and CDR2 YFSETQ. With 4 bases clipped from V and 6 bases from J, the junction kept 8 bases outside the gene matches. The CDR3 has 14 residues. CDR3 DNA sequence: TGCGCCAGCAGCCATAGGACAGGGGTGCTCGAGCAGTACTTC. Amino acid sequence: CASSHRTGVLEQYF.

CDR3 nucleotides: TGTGCCAGAAGCTTGGCCAGGGGGCAAGACGAGCAGTACTTC. Residues: CARSLARGQDEQYF. This sequence joins TRBV5-3 and TRBJ2-7, with 8 bases identical to TRBD1. TRBV5-3 is an open reading frame, and its role is uncertain. Unmatched junction bases numbered 4, after V lost 0 bases and J lost 5 bases. This CDR3 is 14 amino acids long.

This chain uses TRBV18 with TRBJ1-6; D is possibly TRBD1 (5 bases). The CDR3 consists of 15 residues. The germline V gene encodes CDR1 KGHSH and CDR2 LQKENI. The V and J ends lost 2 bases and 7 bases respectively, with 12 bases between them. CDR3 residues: CASSPTGQGNSPLHF. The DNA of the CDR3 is TGTGCCAGCTCACCAACTGGACAAGGAAATTCACCCCTCCACTTT.

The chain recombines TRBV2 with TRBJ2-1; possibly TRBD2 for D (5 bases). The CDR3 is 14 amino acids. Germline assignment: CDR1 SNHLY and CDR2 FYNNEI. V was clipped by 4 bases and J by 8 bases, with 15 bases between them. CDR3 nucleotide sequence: TGTGCCAGCAGTGTTGGGCTAGCTCTCGATGAGCAGTTCTTC. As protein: CASSVGLALDEQFF.

As DNA, the CDR3 is TGTGCCAGCAGTGAAACGCCTGCCGGGACAGGGGGTGGCAATGAGCAGTTCTTC. Protein: CASSETPAGTGGGNEQFF. This chain links TRBV6-1 with TRBJ2-1; 11 nucleotides line up with TRBD1. The CDR3 spans 18 residues. V was pared by 2 bases and J by 6 bases, with 12 bases of the junction left unmatched. Germline CDR1 reads MNHNS; CDR2 reads SASEGT.

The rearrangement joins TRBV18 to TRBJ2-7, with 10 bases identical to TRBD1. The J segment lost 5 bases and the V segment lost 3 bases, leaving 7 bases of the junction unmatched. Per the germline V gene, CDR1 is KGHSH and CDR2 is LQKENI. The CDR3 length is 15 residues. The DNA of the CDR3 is TGTGCCAGCTCACCGAAACGACAGGGGGCTAACGAGCAGTACTTC. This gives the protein CASSPKRQGANEQYF.

In DNA form, the CDR3 reads TGTGCCAGCAGCGGTCCAGGGACAGATAATTCACCCCTCCACTTT. It codes for CASSGPGTDNSPLHF. The gene calls are TRBV7-9 and TRBJ1-6, with TRBD1 matching 7 bases. Germline lookup yields CDR1 SEHNR and CDR2 FQNEAQ (reference sequence). The CDR3 loop spans 15 amino acids. The V gene end was trimmed by 5 bases and the J gene end by 5 bases; junction bases not matched to a gene: 6. Full variable domain (remainder filled in from reference TRBV7-9 and TRBJ1-6): DTGVSQNPRHKITKRGQNVTFRCDPISEHNRLYWYRQTLGQGPEFLTYFQNEAQLEKSRLLSDRFSAERPKGSFSTLEIQRTEQGDSAMYLCASSGPGTDNSPLHFGNGTRLTVT.

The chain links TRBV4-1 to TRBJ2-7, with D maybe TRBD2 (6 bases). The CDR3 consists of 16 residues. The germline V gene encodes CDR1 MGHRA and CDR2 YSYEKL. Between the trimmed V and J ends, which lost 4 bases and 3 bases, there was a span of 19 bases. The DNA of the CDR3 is TGCGCCAGCAGCCCACAACCAGGGACTGTCGTCTACGAGCAGTACTTC. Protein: CASSPQPGTVVYEQYF.

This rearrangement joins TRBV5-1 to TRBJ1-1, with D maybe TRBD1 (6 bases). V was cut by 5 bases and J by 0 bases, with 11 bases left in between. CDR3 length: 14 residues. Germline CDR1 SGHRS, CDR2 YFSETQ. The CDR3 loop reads CASRQGGMNTEAFF. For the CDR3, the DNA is TGCGCCAGCAGACAGGGAGGGATGAACACTGAAGCTTTCTTT.

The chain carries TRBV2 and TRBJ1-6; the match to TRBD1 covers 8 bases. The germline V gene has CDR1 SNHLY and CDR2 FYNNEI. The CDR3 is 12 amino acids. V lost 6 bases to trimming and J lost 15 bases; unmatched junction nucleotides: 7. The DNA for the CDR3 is TGTGCCAGCAGCCCGGGACAGGATCACCTCCACTTT. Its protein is CASSPGQDHLHF.

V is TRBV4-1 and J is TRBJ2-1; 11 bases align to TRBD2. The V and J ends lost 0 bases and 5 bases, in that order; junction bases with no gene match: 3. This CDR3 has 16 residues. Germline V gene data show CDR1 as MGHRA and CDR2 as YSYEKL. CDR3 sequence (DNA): TGCGCCAGCAGCCAAGAGGGACTAGCGGATCACAATGAGCAGTTCTTC. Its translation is CASSQEGLADHNEQFF.

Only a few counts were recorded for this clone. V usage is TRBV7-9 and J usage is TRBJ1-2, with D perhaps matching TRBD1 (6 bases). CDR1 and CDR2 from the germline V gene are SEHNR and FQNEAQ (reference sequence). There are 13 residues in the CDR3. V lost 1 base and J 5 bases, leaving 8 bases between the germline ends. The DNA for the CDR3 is TGTGCCAGCAGCTTAGGGGGGCAGTATGGCTACACCTTC. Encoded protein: CASSLGGQYGYTF. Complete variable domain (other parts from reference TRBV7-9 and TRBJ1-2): DTGVSQNPRHKITKRGQNVTFRCDPISEHNRLYWYRQTLGQGPEFLTYFQNEAQLEKSRLLSDRFSAERPKGSFSTLEIQRTEQGDSAMYLCASSLGGQYGYTFGSGTRLTVV.

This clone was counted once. The CDR3 DNA is TGTGCCAGCAGCTTCGGAATCGGGGGAGACGAGCAGTACTTC. It yields the protein CASSFGIGGDEQYF. The V and J genes are TRBV11-1 and TRBJ2-7; tentative D call: TRBD2 (6 bases). Between the trimmed V and J ends, which lost 3 bases and 5 bases, there was a span of 14 bases. The CDR3 consists of 14 residues. Germline values: CDR1 SGHAT, CDR2 FQDESV (reference sequence).

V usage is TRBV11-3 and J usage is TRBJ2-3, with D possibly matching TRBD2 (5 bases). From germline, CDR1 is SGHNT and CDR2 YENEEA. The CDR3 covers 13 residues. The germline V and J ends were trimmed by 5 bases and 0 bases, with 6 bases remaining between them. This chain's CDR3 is CASSGESTDTQYF. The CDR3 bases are TGTGCCAGCAGCGGGGAGAGCACAGATACGCAGTATTTT.

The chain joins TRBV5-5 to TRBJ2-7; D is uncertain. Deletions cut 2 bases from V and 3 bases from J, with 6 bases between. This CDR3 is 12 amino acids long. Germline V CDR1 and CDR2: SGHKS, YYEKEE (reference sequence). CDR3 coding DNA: TGTGCCAGCAGCTTTGACAACTACGAGCAGTACTTC. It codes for CASSFDNYEQYF. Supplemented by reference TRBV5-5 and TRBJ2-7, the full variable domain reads DAGVTQSPTHLIKTRGQQVTLRCSPISGHKSVSWYQQVLGQGPQFIFQYYEKEERGRGNFPDRFSARQFPNYSSELNVNALLLGDSALYLCASSFDNYEQYFGPGTRLTVT.

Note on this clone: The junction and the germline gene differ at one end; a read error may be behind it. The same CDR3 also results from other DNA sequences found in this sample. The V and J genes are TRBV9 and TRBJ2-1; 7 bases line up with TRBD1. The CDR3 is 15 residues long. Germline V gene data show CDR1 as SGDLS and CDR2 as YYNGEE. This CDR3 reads CASSAQGNSYNEQFF. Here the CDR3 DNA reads TGTGCCAGCAGCGCACAGGGGAATTCCTACAATGAGCAATTCTTC.

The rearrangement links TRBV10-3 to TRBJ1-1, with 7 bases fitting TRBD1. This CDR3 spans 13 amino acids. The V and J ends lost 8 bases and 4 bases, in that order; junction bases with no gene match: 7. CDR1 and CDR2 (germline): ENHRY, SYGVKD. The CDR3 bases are TGTGCCATCGGGACAGAAGGGTCCACTGAAGCTTTCTTT. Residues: CAIGTEGSTEAFF.

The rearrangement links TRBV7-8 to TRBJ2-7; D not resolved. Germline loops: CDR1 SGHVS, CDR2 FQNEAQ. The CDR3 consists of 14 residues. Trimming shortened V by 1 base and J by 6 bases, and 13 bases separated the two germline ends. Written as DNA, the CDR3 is TGTGCCAGCAGCTTAGGGCTCTCCCTCCTCGAGCAGTACTTC. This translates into CASSLGLSLLEQYF.

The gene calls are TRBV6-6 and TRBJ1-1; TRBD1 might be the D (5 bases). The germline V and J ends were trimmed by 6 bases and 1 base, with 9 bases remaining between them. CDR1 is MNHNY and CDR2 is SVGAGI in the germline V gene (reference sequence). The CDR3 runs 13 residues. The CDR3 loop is CASSPQGNTEAFF. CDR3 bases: TGTGCCAGCAGCCCGCAGGGGAACACTGAAGCTTTCTTT.

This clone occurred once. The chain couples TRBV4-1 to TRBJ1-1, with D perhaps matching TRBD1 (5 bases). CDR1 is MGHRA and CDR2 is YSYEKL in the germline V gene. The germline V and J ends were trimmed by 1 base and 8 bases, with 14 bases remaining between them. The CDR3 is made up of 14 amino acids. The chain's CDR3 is CASSQGGRGTEAFF. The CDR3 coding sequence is TGCGCCAGCAGCCAAGGGGGGAGGGGCACCGAAGCTTTCTTT.

CDR3 bases: TGCGCCAGCAGCTTGACTCCAGCGGGGGGCGGGGAGACCCAGTACTTC. It translates to CASSLTPAGGGETQYF. The chain recombines TRBV5-1 with TRBJ2-5; TRBD2 matches 9 bases. This CDR3 spans 16 amino acids. The germline gives CDR1 SGHRS, CDR2 YFSETQ. V gave up 1 base and J gave up 5 bases; unmatched junction bases: 9.